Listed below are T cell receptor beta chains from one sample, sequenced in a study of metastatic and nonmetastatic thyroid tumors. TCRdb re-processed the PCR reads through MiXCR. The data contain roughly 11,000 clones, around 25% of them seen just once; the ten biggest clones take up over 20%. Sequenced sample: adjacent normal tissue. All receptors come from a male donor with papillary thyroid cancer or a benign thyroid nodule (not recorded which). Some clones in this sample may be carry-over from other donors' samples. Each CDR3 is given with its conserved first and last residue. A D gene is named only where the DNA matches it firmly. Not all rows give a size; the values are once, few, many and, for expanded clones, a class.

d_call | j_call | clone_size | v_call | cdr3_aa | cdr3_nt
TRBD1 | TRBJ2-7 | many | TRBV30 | CAYPTGVIGEQYF | TGTGCCTACCCGACAGGGGTGATTGGCGAGCAGTACTTC
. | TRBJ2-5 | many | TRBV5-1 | CASSLELLQETQYF | TGCGCCAGCAGCTTGGAGCTCCTACAAGAGACCCAGTACTTC
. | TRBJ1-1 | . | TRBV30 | CAWSNGNTEAFF | TGTGCCTGGAGTAACGGGAACACTGAAGCTTTCTTT
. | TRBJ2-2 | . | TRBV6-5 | CASSSQPNTGELFF | TGTGCCAGCAGTTCCCAGCCTAACACCGGGGAGCTGTTTTTT
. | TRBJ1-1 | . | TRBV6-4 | CASSDWAGDRAFF | TGTGCCAGCAGTGACTGGGCAGGGGATCGAGCTTTCTTT
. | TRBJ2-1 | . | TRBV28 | CASSLSGSEQFF | TGTGCCAGCAGTTTATCCGGGAGTGAGCAGTTCTTC
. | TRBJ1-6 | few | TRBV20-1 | CSARDLNNSPLHF | TGCAGTGCTAGAGATCTTAATAATTCACCCCTCCACTTT
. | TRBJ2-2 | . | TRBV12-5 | CASGSGLKAGELFF | TGTGCTAGTGGATCGGGACTGAAGGCCGGGGAGCTGTTTTTT
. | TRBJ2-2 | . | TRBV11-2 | CASGHETVLGGELFF | TGTGCCAGCGGCCACGAGACGGTATTAGGCGGGGAGCTGTTTTTT
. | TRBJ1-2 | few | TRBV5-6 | CASSTQEQGIYYGYTF | TGTGCCAGCAGCACCCAAGAACAGGGAATATACTATGGCTACACCTTC
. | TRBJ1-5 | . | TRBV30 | CAWSWGPGEPQHF | TGTGCCTGGAGTTGGGGACCGGGAGAGCCCCAGCATTTT
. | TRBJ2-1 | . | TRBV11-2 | CASSSRQSASYNEQFF | TGTGCCAGCAGCTCTCGCCAGAGCGCCTCCTACAATGAGCAGTTCTTC
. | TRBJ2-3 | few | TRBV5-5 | CASSWRGGGDGGSTDTQYF | TGTGCCAGCAGCTGGCGAGGGGGTGGGGATGGAGGTAGCACAGATACGCAGTATTTT
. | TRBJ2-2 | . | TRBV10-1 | CASSGTSNTGELFF | TGCGCCAGTTCCGGGACAAGTAACACCGGGGAGCTGTTTTTT
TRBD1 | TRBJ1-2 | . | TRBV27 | CASSDGQGANYGYTF | TGTGCCAGCAGTGACGGACAGGGTGCTAACTATGGCTACACCTTC
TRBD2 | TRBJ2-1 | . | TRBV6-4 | CASSDSTSGSNEQFF | TGTGCCAGCAGTGACTCGACTAGCGGGAGCAATGAGCAGTTCTTC
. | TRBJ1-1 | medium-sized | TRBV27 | CASSSGGGGTEAFF | TGTGCCAGCAGTTCCGGGGGAGGTGGGACTGAAGCTTTCTTT
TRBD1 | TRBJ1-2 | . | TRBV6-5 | CASSYTGTGVGYTF | TGTGCCAGCAGTTACACGGGTACAGGGGTCGGCTACACCTTC
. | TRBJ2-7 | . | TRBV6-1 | CASSRGSYEQYF | TGTGCCAGCAGCAGGGGTTCCTACGAGCAGTACTTC
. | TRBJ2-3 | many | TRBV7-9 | CASSLEANTQYF | TGTGCCAGCAGCTTAGAAGCGAATACGCAGTATTTT
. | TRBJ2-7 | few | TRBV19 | CASSITAGGVYEQYF | TGTGCCAGTAGTATTACGGCAGGGGGGGTCTACGAGCAGTACTTC
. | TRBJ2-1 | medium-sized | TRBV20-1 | CSAIRLTYNEQFF | TGCAGTGCTATCAGACTGACCTACAATGAGCAGTTCTTC
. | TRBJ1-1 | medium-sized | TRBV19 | CASSISGLTEAFF | TGTGCCAGTAGTATAAGTGGTCTCACTGAAGCTTTCTTT
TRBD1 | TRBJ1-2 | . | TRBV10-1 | CASSPGQGANYGYTF | TGCGCCAGCAGCCCAGGACAGGGGGCAAACTATGGCTACACCTTC
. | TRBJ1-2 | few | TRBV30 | CAWTPGQGRAIF | TGTGCCTGGACCCCTGGGCAGGGAAGGGCCATCTTC
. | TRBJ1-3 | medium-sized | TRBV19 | CASSRTVEGNTIYF | TGTGCCAGTAGCCGGACAGTGGAGGGTAACACCATATATTTT
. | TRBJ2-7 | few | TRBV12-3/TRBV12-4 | CASSASERTERGYF | TGTGCCAGCAGCGCCTCCGAGAGGACGGAACGGGGATACTTC
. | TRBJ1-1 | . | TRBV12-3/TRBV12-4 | CASSLRRDTEAFF | TGTGCCAGCAGCCTAAGGAGGGACACTGAAGCTTTCTTT
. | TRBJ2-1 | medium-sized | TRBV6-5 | CASSYSGTHEQFF | TGTGCCAGCAGTTACTCAGGAACGCATGAGCAGTTCTTC
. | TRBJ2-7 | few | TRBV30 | CAWSAWAGEQYF | TGTGCCTGGAGTGCATGGGCGGGGGAGCAGTACTTC
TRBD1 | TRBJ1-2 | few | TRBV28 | CASSLRTGEYYGYTF | TGTGCCAGCAGTCTCAGGACAGGGGAATATTATGGCTACACCTTC
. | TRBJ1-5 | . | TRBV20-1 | CSAGGNSNQPQHF | TGCAGTGCTGGCGGGAATAGCAATCAGCCCCAGCATTTT
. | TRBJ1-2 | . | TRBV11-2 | CASSPVRGRSYGYTF | TGTGCCAGCAGCCCCGTCAGGGGTAGGTCCTATGGCTACACCTTC
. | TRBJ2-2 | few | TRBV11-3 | CASSVNAGELFF | TGTGCCAGCAGCGTTAACGCCGGGGAGCTGTTTTTT
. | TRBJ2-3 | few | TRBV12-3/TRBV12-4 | CASSSGGDTQYF | TGTGCCAGCAGTTCTGGGGGTGACACGCAGTATTTT
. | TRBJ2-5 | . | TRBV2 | CASSGRQQETQYF | TGTGCCAGCAGTGGACGTCAGCAGGAGACCCAGTACTTC
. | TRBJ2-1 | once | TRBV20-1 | CSAGRDEQFF | TGCAGTGCTGGCCGGGATGAGCAGTTCTTC
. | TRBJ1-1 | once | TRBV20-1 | CSASGRRANTEAFF | TGCAGTGCTAGTGGGCGGAGAGCAAACACTGAAGCTTTCTTT
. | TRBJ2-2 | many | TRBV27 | CASSVDWSGELFF | TGTGCCAGCAGTGTCGATTGGTCCGGGGAGCTGTTTTTT
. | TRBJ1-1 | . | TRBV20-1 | CSATQNTEAFF | TGCAGTGCTACCCAGAACACTGAAGCTTTCTTT
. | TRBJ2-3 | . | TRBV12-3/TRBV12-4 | CASSFSAGRGTDTQYF | TGTGCCAGCAGTTTTAGTGCAGGTAGGGGCACAGATACGCAGTATTTT
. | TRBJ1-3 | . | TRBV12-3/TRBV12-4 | CASDWGSGNTIYF | TGTGCCAGCGATTGGGGCTCTGGAAACACCATATATTTT
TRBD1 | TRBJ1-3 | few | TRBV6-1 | CASSEWTGEGGNTIYF | TGTGCCAGCAGTGAGTGGACAGGGGAAGGTGGAAACACCATATATTTT
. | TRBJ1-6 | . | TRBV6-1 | CPSIAWRGGYSPLHF | TGTCCCAGCATAGCCTGGCGGGGTGGGTATTCACCCCTCCACTTT
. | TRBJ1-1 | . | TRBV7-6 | CASSPTTGMNTEAFF | TGTGCCAGCAGCCCTACCACAGGAATGAACACTGAAGCTTTCTTT
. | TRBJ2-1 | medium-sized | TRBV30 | CAWEGVRRQNNEQFF | TGTGCCTGGGAGGGGGTTCGGAGGCAAAACAATGAGCAGTTCTTC
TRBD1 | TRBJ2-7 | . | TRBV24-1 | CATSDSGQGASYEQYF | TGTGCCACCAGTGACTCCGGACAGGGGGCGTCCTACGAGCAGTACTTC
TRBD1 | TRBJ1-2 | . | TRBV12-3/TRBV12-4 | CASSFVDRVDGYTF | TGTGCCAGCAGTTTTGTGGACAGGGTGGATGGCTACACCTTC
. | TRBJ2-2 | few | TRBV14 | CASSENTGELFF | TGTGCCAGCAGTGAGAACACCGGGGAGCTGTTTTTT